Listed below are T cell receptor beta chains from one sample, sequenced in a study of OX40 agonist ivuxolimab in advanced cancers. Measured with immunoSEQ multiplex PCR; TCRdb has only the in-frame clones, and not every one. The data hold 35,000 to 55,000 clones, with around 80% observed a single time. Specimen: CD4+ or CD8+ T cells sorted from blood, collected in a trial of the OX40 agonist ivuxolimab. These receptors came from an adult with an advanced solid tumor such as melanoma, head and neck, liver or kidney cancer. Both conserved end residues are part of each CDR3. The D gene is left open where the match is weak. Some rows mark clone size as missing; the rest say once, few, many or name a class of expanded clone.

J: TRBJ1-5
V: TRBV19
D: .
size: .
CDR3: CASTAGRNQPQHF
DNA: TGTGCCAGTACTGCAGGGAGGAATCAGCCCCAGCATTTT

J: TRBJ1-5
V: TRBV4-1
D: .
size: .
CDR3: CASSQDLSDNQPQHF
DNA: TGCGCCAGCAGCCAAGATCTCTCGGATAATCAACCCCAGCATTTT

J: TRBJ1-1
V: TRBV10-3
D: TRBD1
size: .
CDR3: CAISQGQVNTEAFF
DNA: TGTGCCATCAGCCAGGGACAGGTGAACACTGAAGCTTTCTTT

J: TRBJ1-5
V: TRBV30
D: .
size: .
CDR3: CAWRQKGGSNQPQHF
DNA: TGTGCCTGGAGACAAAAAGGGGGGAGCAATCAGCCCCAGCATTTT

J: TRBJ2-5
V: TRBV18
D: .
size: once
CDR3: CASSPIPPSGVETQYF
DNA: TGTGCCAGCTCACCTATTCCGCCATCCGGCGTAGAGACCCAGTACTTC

J: TRBJ2-7
V: TRBV7-6
D: .
size: medium-sized
CDR3: CASSWGASDEQYF
DNA: TGTGCCAGCAGCTGGGGGGCGTCAGACGAGCAGTACTTC

J: TRBJ1-1
V: TRBV4-3
D: TRBD1
size: .
CDR3: CASSQGQGWNTEAFF
DNA: TGCGCCAGCAGCCAAGGACAGGGATGGAACACTGAAGCTTTCTTT

J: TRBJ2-5
V: TRBV9
D: TRBD2
size: .
CDR3: CASSVGELAAQYF
DNA: TGTGCCAGCAGCGTAGGCGAACTAGCGGCCCAGTACTTC

J: TRBJ2-7
V: TRBV5-1
D: TRBD2
size: .
CDR3: CASGRDPRGEQYF
DNA: TGCGCCAGCGGACGGGACCCGCGGGGGGAGCAGTACTTC

J: TRBJ2-7
V: TRBV11-2
D: .
size: few
CDR3: CASKGRDYEQYF
DNA: TGTGCCAGCAAGGGCAGGGACTACGAGCAGTACTTC

J: TRBJ2-7
V: TRBV5-1
D: TRBD2
size: .
CDR3: CASSYGLEAEQYF
DNA: TGCGCCAGCAGCTACGGACTAGAGGCCGAGCAGTACTTC